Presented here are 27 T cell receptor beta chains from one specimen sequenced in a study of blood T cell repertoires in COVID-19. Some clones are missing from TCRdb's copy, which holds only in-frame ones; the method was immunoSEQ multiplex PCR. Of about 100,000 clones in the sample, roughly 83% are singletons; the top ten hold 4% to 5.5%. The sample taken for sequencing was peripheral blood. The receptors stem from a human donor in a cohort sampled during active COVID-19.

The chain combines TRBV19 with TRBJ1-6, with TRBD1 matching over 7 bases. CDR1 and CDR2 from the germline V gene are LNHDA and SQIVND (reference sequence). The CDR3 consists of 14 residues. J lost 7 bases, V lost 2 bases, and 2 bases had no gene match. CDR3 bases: TGTGCCAGTAGTATACCGACAGGGAATTCACCCCTCCACTTT. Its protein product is CASSIPTGNSPLHF.

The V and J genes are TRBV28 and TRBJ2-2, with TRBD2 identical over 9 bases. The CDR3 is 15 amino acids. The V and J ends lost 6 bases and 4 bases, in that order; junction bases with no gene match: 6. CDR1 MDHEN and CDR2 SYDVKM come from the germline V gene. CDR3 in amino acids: CASSKLAGVTGELFF. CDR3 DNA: TGTGCCAGCAGCAAATTAGCGGGAGTCACCGGGGAGCTGTTTTTT.

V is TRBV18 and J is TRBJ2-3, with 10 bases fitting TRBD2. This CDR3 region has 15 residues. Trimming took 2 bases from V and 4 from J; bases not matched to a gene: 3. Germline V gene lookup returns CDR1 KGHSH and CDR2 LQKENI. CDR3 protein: CASSPASGSSDTQYF. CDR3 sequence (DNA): TGTGCCAGCTCACCAGCTAGCGGGAGTTCAGATACGCAGTATTTT.

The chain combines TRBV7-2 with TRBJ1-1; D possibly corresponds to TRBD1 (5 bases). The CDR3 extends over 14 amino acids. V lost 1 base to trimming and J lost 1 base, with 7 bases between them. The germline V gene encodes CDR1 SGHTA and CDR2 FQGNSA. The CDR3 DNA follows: TGTGCCAGCAGCTTAGTGGGGCAGAACACTGAAGCTTTCTTT. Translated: CASSLVGQNTEAFF. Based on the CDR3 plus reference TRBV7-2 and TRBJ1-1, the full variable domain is GAGVSQSPSNKVTEKGKDVELRCDPISGHTALYWYRQSLGQGLEFLIYFQGNSAPDKSGLPSDRFSAERTGGSVSTLTIQRTQQEDSAVYLCASSLVGQNTEAFFGQGTRLTVV.

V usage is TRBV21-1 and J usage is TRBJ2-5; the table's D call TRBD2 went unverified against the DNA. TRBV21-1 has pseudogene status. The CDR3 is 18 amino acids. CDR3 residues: CASSSGLAGGRRGETQYF. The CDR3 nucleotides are TGTGCCAGCAGCTCGGGACTAGCGGGAGGTCGTCGGGGAGAGACCCAGTACTTC.

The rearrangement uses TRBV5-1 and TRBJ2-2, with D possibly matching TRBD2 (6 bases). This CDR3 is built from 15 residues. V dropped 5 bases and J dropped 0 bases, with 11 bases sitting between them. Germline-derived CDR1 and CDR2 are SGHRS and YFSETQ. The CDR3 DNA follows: TGCGCCAGCAGGACCCAGCGGGCGAACACCGGGGAGCTGTTTTTT. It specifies CASRTQRANTGELFF.

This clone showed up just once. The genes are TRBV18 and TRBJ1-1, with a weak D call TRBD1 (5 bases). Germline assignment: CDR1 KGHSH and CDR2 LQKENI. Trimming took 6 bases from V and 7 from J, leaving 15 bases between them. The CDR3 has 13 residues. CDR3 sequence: CASSVTEDLEAFF. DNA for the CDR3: TGTGCCAGCTCCGTGACAGAGGACCTTGAAGCTTTCTTT. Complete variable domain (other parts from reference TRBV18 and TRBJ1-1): NAGVMQNPRHLVRRRGQEARLRCSPMKGHSHVYWYRQLPEEGLKFMVYLQKENIIDESGMPKERFSAEFPKEGPSILRIQQVVRGDSAAYFCASSVTEDLEAFFGQGTRLTVV.

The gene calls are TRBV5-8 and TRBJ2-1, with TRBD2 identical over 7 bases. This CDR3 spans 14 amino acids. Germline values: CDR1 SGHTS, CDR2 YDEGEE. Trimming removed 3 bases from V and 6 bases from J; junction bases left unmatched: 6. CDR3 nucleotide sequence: TGTGCCAGCAGCTCGACGACTAGCTTCAATGAGCAGTTCTTC. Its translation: CASSSTTSFNEQFF.

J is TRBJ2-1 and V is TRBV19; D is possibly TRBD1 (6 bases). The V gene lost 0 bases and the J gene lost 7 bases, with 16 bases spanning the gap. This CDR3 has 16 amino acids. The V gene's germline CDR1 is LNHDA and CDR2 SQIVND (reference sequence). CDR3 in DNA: TGTGCCAGTAGTATAGATGGGGACAAAGGGCCGAATGAGCAGTTCTTC. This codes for CASSIDGDKGPNEQFF.

The CDR3 DNA is TGTGCCAGCAGCCGAACGTTGGACAGGGTCACAGATACGCAGTATTTT. Translation: CASSRTLDRVTDTQYF. The V gene is TRBV7-8, the J gene TRBJ2-3; 8 positions agree with TRBD1. Germline V CDR1 and CDR2: SGHVS, FQNEAQ. The V and J ends lost 5 bases and 2 bases, in that order; junction bases with no gene match: 9. This CDR3 spans 16 amino acids.

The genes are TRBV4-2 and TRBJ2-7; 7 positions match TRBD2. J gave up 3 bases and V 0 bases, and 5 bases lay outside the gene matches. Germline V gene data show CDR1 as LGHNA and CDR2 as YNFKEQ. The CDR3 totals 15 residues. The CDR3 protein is CASSQEQGGVYEQYF. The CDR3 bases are TGTGCCAGCAGCCAAGAGCAGGGAGGGGTCTACGAGCAGTACTTC.

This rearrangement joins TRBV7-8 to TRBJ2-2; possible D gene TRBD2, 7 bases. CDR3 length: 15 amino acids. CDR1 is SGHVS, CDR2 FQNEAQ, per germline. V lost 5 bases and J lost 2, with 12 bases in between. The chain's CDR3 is CASSRGGFNTGELFF. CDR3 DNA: TGTGCCAGCAGCAGGGGGGGCTTCAACACCGGGGAGCTGTTTTTT.

CDR3 in amino acids: CASSLDLRGNGYTF. The CDR3 DNA follows: TGTGCCAGCAGCTTAGATCTAAGGGGCAATGGCTACACCTTC. J is TRBJ1-2 and V is TRBV11-2, with D possibly TRBD1 on 5 matching bases. This CDR3 has 14 amino acids. Germline V gene lookup returns CDR1 SGHAT and CDR2 FQNNGV. V lost 0 bases to trimming and J lost 6 bases, with 11 bases between them.

Here the CDR3 DNA reads TGTGCTAGTGGTTTGAGCTCAGGGAGGGAAAAACTGTTTTTT. Its protein is CASGLSSGREKLFF. V is TRBV12-5 and J is TRBJ1-4, with D possibly TRBD1 on 5 matching bases. The V gene lost 2 bases and the J gene lost 8 bases, with 12 bases spanning the gap. CDR3 length equals 14 residues. Per the germline V gene, CDR1 is LGHNT and CDR2 is FRNRAP. Using reference TRBV12-5 and TRBJ1-4 for the parts outside the CDR3, the full variable domain is DARVTQTPRHKVTEMGQEVTMRCQPILGHNTVFWYRQTMMQGLELLAYFRNRAPLDDSGMPKDRFSAEMPDATLATLKIQPSEPRDSAVYFCASGLSSGREKLFFGSGTQLSVL.

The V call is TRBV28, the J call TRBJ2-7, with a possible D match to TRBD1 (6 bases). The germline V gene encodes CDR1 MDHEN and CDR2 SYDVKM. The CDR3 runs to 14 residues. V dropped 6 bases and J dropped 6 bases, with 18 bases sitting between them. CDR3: CASSLGQGWGEQYF. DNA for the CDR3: TGTGCCAGCAGCCTAGGGCAGGGGTGGGGCGAGCAGTACTTC.

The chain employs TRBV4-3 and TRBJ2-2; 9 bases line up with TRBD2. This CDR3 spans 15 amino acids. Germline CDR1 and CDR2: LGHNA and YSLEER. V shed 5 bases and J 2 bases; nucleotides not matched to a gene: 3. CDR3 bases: TGCGCCAGCAGCTTTAGCGGGAGTAACACCGGGGAGCTGTTTTTT. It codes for CASSFSGSNTGELFF.

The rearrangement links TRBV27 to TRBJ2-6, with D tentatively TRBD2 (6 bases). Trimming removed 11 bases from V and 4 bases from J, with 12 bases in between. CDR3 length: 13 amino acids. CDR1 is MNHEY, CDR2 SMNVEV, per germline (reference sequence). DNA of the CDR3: TGTGCCCGCGGACGGGGGGGGGCCAACGTCCTGACTTTC. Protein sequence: CARGRGGANVLTF.

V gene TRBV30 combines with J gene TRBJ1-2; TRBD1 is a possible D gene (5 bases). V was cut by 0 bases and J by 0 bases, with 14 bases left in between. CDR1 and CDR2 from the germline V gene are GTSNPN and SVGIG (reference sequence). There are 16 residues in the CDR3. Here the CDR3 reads CAWSVPGHPTNYGYTF. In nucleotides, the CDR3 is TGTGCCTGGAGTGTCCCCGGACACCCAACTAACTATGGCTACACCTTC.

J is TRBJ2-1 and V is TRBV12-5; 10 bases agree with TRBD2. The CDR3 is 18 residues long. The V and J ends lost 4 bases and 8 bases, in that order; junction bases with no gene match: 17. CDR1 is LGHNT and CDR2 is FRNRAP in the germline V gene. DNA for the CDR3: TGTGCTAGTGGTTCGAGTACGTTAGCGGGAGGCCGAGGAGATGAGCAGTTCTTC. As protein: CASGSSTLAGGRGDEQFF.

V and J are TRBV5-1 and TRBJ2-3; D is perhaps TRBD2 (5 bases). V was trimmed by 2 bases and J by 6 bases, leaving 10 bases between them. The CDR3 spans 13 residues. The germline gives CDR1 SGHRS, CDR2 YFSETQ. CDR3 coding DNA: TGCGCCAGCAGCTTCCTGGAGGCCGATACGCAGTATTTT. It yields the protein CASSFLEADTQYF.

The DNA of the CDR3 is TGTGCCAGCAGCGTAGAGGGGACAGATTATGGCTACACCTTC. Its translation: CASSVEGTDYGYTF. This rearrangement joins TRBV9 to TRBJ1-2, with TRBD1 matching over 7 bases. The CDR3 consists of 14 residues. Germline V lookup: CDR1 SGDLS, CDR2 YYNGEE. J lost 5 bases, V lost 0 bases, and 4 bases had no gene match.

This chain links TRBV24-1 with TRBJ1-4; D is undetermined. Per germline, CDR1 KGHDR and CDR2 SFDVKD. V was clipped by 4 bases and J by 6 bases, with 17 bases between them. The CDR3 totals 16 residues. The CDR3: CATSDPEPGSDEKLFF. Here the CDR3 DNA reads TGTGCCACCAGTGACCCAGAACCCGGGTCGGATGAAAAACTGTTTTTT.

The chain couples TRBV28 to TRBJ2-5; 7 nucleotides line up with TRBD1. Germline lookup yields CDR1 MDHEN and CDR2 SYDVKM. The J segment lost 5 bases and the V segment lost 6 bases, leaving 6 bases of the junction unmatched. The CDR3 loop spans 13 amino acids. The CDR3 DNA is TGTGCCAGCAGAAGACAGGGATGGGAGACCCAGTACTTC. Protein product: CASRRQGWETQYF.

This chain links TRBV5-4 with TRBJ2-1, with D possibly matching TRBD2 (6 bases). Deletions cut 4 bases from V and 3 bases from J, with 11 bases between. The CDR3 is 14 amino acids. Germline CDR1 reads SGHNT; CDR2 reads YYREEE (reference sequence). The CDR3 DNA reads TGTGCCAGCAGCCCCATAGCGGACTACAATGAGCAGTTCTTC. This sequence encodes CASSPIADYNEQFF.

The CDR3 region is CASSQDSLAGGIPQFF. Here the CDR3 DNA reads TGCGCCAGCAGCCAAGATAGCCTAGCGGGAGGGATTCCCCAATTCTTC. V gene TRBV4-1 combines with J gene TRBJ2-1; 12 nucleotides agree with TRBD2. This CDR3 spans 16 amino acids. J lost 16 bases, V lost 0 bases, and 13 bases had no gene match. Germline CDR1 is MGHRA and CDR2 is YSYEKL.

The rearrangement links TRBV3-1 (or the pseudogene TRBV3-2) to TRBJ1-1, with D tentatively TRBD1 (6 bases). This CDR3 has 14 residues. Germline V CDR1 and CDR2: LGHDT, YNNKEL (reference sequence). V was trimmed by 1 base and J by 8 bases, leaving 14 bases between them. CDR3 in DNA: TGTGCCAGCAGCCAAGGTCAACCCGGGACAGAAGCTTTCTTT. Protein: CASSQGQPGTEAFF.

CDR3: CSAQGLAGVGNTGELFF. The CDR3 nucleotides read TGCAGCGCCCAGGGGCTAGCGGGAGTAGGGAACACCGGGGAGCTGTTTTTT. This rearrangement joins TRBV29-1 to TRBJ2-2, with 10 positions matching TRBD2. The germline V gene has CDR1 SQVTM and CDR2 ANQGSEA. Trimming at V came to 7 bases and at J to 1 base, leaving 12 bases not matched to a gene. CDR3 length equals 17 residues.